A selection of T cell receptor beta chains follows, all from one sample in a study of blood T cell repertoires in COVID-19. Method: immunoSEQ multiplex PCR; TCRdb's copy keeps in-frame clones and lacks some. This sample yields 50,000 to 65,000 clones, of which just over 85% are seen a single time; less than 1.5% belongs to the top ten. Source material: peripheral blood. The receptors derive from a man between 35 and 55 years old with acute or convalescent COVID-19. The CDR3 runs from the conserved cysteine through the conserved F or W. The D gene is left open where the match is weak. Rows give clone size only sometimes, using once, few, many, or a class for an expanded clone.

abundance,d_gene,v_gene,j_gene,CDR3nt,CDR3aa
NA,TRBD1,TRBV6-5,TRBJ1-6,TGTGCCAGCCGTCCGGACAGGGACAATTCACCCCTCCACTTT,CASRPDRDNSPLHF
NA,TRBD1,TRBV7-8,TRBJ1-2,TGTGCCAGCAGCGCCGGGACAGGGGGTTATGGCTACACCTTC,CASSAGTGGYGYTF
NA,NA,TRBV11-3,TRBJ2-7,TGTGCAACCGGGAGCATCCACGAGCAGTACTTC,CATGSIHEQYF
NA,TRBD1,TRBV5-8,TRBJ2-7,TGTGCCAGCAGGTTCCGCGCCGGGACAGGGGCCTACGAGCAGTACTTC,CASRFRAGTGAYEQYF
NA,TRBD2,TRBV6-5,TRBJ2-7,TGTGCCAGCAGTTCCAGCCAGCGGGGTTCCTACGAGCAGTACTTC,CASSSSQRGSYEQYF
NA,NA,TRBV11-3,TRBJ2-3,TGTGCCAGCAGCTTACTCCTTCGAGCAGATACGCAGTATTTT,CASSLLLRADTQYF
NA,NA,TRBV25-1,TRBJ1-1,TGTGCCAGCAGTGTTACAGGGAACACTGAAGCTTTCTTT,CASSVTGNTEAFF
few,NA,TRBV5-1,TRBJ1-2,TGCGCCAGCAGCTTGTCACCGGACTATGGCTACACCTTC,CASSLSPDYGYTF
NA,TRBD1,TRBV4-1,TRBJ2-2,TGCGCCAGCAGCCGTAACGGGGGACAGGAAGCCACCGGGGAGCTGTTTTTT,CASSRNGGQEATGELFF
few,NA,TRBV6-5,TRBJ2-7,TGTGCCAGCACCCGAGATTCCTACGAGCAGTACTTC,CASTRDSYEQYF
few,NA,TRBV5-1,TRBJ1-1,TGCGCCAGCAGTAGCTCTATGAACACTGAAGCTTTCTTT,CASSSSMNTEAFF
NA,NA,TRBV11-3,TRBJ2-7,TGTGCCAGCAGCTTACTACGCAACTACGAGCAGTACTTC,CASSLLRNYEQYF
many,NA,TRBV27,TRBJ2-6,TGTGCCAGCAGTAGCGCAGGTCCCGGACTATCTGGGGCCAACGTCCTGACTTTC,CASSSAGPGLSGANVLTF
NA,TRBD1,TRBV6-5,TRBJ1-1,TGTGCCAGCAGCCAGACAGGGATCACTGAAGCTTTCTTT,CASSQTGITEAFF
NA,TRBD2,TRBV7-2,TRBJ2-2,TGTGCCAGCAGCTCTTCACTAGCGAGGTTCGGGGAGCTGTTTTTT,CASSSSLARFGELFF
NA,NA,TRBV18,TRBJ2-3,TGTGCCAGCTCACCACTTAACGCGGGGGCGACAGATACGCAGTATTTT,CASSPLNAGATDTQYF
once,TRBD1,TRBV4-1,TRBJ2-1,TGCGCCAGCAGCCAAGTTTCAGGGGGATACAATGAGCAGTTCTTC,CASSQVSGGYNEQFF
NA,NA,TRBV19,TRBJ2-2,TGTGCCAGTAAAAGGTCGCAACAGGGTGGGAACACCGGGGAGCTGTTTTTT,CASKRSQQGGNTGELFF
NA,NA,TRBV5-5,TRBJ1-1,TGTGCCAGCAGCTGGGGCCCTCGAAGCACTGAAGCTTTCTTT,CASSWGPRSTEAFF
NA,TRBD1,TRBV7-8,TRBJ1-2,TGTGCCAGCAGCCTCGGGACAGTAAGAGGCTATGGCTACACCTTC,CASSLGTVRGYGYTF
once,NA,TRBV19,TRBJ1-1,TGTGCCAGTAGTATAGGACGGAGATACACTGAAGCTTTCTTT,CASSIGRRYTEAFF
NA,TRBD1,TRBV7-2,TRBJ2-1,TGTGCCAGCAGCTTCCCGGGACAGGGTCGCAATGAGCAGTTCTTC,CASSFPGQGRNEQFF
NA,TRBD1,TRBV5-6,TRBJ1-6,TGTGCCAGCAGCCCCGGGACAGAAAATTCACCCCTCCACTTT,CASSPGTENSPLHF
NA,NA,TRBV7-9,TRBJ1-1,TGTGCCAGCAGCTTAGATTGTTGGCGAGGAACTGAAGCTTTCTTT,CASSLDCWRGTEAFF
NA,NA,TRBV6-5,TRBJ2-7,TGTGCCAGCAGCAGATACGAGCAGTACTTC,CASSRYEQYF
NA,TRBD1,TRBV19,TRBJ1-4,TGTGCCAGTAGTAGAAACGACAGGGGACGGGATGAAAAACTGTTTTTT,CASSRNDRGRDEKLFF
NA,NA,TRBV10-1,TRBJ1-4,TGCGCCAGCAGGTCCCCGCAGGTAATTCCTGTGTCGCGTGAAAAACTGTTTTTT,CASRSPQVIPVSREKLFF
once,TRBD1,TRBV18,TRBJ1-6,TGTGCCAGCTCACCAAGGGCGCAATTGGGACAGGATAATTCACCCCTCCACTTT,CASSPRAQLGQDNSPLHF
NA,NA,TRBV12-3/TRBV12-4,TRBJ2-2,TGTGCCAGCAGATTTAGCGGGGAGCTGTTTTTT,CASRFSGELFF
once,TRBD1,TRBV6-5,TRBJ1-2,TGTGCCAGCAGGACCGGGACAGTTAATGGCTACACCTTC,CASRTGTVNGYTF